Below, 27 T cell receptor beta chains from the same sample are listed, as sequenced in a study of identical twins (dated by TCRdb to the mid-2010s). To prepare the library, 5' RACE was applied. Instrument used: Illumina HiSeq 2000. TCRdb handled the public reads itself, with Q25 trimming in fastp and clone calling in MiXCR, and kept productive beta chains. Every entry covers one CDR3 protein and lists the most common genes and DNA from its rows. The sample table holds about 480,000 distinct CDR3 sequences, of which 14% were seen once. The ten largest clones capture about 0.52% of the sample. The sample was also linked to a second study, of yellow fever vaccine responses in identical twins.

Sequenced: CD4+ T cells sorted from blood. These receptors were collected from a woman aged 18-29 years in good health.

The CDR3 region has the DNA TGTGCCACCAGTGATTTAACAGGGTCTATCACAGATACGCAGTATTTT. It yields the protein CATSDLTGSITDTQYF. The chain employs TRBV24-1 and TRBJ2-3; maybe TRBD1 (6 bases). Germline V gives CDR1 KGHDR, CDR2 SFDVKD. V was trimmed by 1 base and J by 2 bases, leaving 12 bases between them. The length of the CDR3 is 16 residues.

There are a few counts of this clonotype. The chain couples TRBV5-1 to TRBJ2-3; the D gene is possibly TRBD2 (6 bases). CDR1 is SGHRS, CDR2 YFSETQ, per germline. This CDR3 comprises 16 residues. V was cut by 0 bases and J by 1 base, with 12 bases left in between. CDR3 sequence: CASSLAASDRTDTQYF. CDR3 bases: TGCGCCAGCAGCTTGGCCGCTAGCGACCGCACAGATACGCAGTATTTT.

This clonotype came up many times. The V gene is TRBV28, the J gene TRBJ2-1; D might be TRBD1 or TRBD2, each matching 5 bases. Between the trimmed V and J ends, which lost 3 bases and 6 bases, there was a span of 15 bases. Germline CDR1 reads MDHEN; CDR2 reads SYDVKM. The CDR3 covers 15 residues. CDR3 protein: CASSFRWAGGNEQFF. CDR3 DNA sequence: TGTGCCAGCAGTTTTCGTTGGGCTGGGGGCAATGAGCAGTTCTTC.

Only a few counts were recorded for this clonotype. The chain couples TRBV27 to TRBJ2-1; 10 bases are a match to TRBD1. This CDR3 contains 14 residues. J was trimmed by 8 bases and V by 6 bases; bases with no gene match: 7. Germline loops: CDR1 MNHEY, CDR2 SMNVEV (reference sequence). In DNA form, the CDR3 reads TGTGCCAGCAGGGAGGACAGGGGGTTCGATGAGCAGTTCTTC. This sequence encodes CASREDRGFDEQFF.

This CDR3 is CAWSAPSPGQRADTQYF. The CDR3 DNA reads as TGTGCCTGGAGCGCACCTTCACCGGGACAACGTGCCGATACGCAGTATTTT. The rearrangement uses TRBV30 and TRBJ2-3; the D gene is possibly TRBD1 (6 bases). The CDR3 is 17 amino acids. Germline assignment: CDR1 GTSNPN and CDR2 SVGIG (reference sequence). V was clipped by 3 bases and J by 6 bases, with 25 bases between them.

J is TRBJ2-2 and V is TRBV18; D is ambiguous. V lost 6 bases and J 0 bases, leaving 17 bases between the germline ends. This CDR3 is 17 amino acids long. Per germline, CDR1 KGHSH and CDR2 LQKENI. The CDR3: CASSHASSGSNTGELFF. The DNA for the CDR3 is TGTGCCAGCTCTCACGCATCCTCGGGTTCGAACACCGGGGAGCTGTTTTTT.

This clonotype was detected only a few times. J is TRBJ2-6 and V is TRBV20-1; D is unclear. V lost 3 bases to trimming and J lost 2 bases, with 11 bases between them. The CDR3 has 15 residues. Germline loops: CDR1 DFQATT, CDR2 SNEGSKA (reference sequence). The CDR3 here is CSASPWNPGANVLTF. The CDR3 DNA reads TGCAGTGCTAGCCCTTGGAACCCTGGGGCCAACGTCCTGACTTTC.

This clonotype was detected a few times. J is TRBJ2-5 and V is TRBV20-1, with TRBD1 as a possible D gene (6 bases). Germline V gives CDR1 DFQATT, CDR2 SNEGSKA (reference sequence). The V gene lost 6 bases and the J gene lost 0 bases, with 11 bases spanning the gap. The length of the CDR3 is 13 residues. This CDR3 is CSAGGTHQETQYF. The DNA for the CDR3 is TGCAGTGCAGGGGGTACTCACCAAGAGACCCAGTACTTC.

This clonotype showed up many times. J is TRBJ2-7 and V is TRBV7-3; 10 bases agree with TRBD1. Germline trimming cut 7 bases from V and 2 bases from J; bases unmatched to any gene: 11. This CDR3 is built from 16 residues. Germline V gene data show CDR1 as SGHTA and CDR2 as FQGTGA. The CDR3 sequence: CASITAGTGDTYEQYF. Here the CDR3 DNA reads TGTGCCAGCATCACGGCCGGGACAGGGGACACCTACGAGCAGTACTTC.

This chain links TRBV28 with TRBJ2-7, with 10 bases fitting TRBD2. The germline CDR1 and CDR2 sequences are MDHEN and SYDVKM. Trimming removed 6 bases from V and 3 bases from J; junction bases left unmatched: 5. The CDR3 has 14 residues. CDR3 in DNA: TGTGCCAGCAGGAGGGGGACTAGCGTCTACGAGCAGTACTTC. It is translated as CASRRGTSVYEQYF. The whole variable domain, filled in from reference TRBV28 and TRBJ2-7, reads DVKVTQSSRYLVKRTGEKVFLECVQDMDHENMFWYRQDPGLGLRLIYFSYDVKMKEKGDIPEGYSVSREKKERFSLILESASTNQTSMYLCASRRGTSVYEQYFGPGTRLTVT.

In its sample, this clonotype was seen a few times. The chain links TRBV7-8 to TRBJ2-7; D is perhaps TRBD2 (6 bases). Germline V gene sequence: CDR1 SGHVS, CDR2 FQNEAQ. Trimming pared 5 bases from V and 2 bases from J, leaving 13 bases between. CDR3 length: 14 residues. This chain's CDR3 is CASSRPGGTYEQYF. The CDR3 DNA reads TGTGCCAGCAGCCGTCCCGGGGGAACCTACGAGCAGTACTTC.

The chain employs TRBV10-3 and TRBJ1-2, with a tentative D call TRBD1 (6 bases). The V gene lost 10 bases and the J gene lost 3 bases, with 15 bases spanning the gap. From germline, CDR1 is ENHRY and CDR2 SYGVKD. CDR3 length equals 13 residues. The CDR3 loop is CARRDNLDYGYTF. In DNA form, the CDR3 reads TGTGCCAGAAGGGACAATCTGGACTATGGCTACACCTTC.

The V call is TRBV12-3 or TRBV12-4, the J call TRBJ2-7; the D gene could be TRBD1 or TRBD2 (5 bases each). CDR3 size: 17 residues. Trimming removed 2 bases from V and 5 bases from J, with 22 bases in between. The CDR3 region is CASSLRIGTGLEDEQYF. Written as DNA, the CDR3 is TGTGCCAGCAGTTTACGGATCGGGACGGGGCTTGAGGACGAGCAGTACTTC.

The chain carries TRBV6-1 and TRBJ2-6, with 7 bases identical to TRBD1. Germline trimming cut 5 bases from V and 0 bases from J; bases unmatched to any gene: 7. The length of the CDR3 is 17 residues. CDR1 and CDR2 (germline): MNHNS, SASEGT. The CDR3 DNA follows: TGTGCCAGCAGTCTAGGACAGGCTCCCTCTGGGGCCAACGTCCTGACTTTC. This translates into CASSLGQAPSGANVLTF.

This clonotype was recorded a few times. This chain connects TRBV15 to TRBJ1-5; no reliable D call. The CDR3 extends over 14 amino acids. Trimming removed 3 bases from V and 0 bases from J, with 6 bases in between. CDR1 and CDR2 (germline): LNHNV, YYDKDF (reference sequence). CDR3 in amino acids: CATSRGFSNQPQHF. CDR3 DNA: TGTGCCACCAGCAGGGGCTTTAGCAATCAGCCCCAGCATTTT.

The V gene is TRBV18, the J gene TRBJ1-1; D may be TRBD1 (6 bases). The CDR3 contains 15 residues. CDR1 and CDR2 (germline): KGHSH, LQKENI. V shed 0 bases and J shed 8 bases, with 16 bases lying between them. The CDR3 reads CASSPPSGQGKEAFF. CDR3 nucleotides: TGTGCCAGCTCACCACCGTCAGGGCAGGGGAAGGAAGCTTTCTTT. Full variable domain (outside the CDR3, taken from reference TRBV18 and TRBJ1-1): NAGVMQNPRHLVRRRGQEARLRCSPMKGHSHVYWYRQLPEEGLKFMVYLQKENIIDESGMPKERFSAEFPKEGPSILRIQQVVRGDSAAYFCASSPPSGQGKEAFFGQGTRLTVV.

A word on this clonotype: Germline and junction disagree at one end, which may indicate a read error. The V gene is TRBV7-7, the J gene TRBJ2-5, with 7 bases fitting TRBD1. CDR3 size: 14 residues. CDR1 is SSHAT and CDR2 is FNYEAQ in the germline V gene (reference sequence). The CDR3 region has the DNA TGTGCTAGCAGCGAGACAGGGTACCAAGAGACCCAGTACTTC. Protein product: CASSETGYQETQYF.

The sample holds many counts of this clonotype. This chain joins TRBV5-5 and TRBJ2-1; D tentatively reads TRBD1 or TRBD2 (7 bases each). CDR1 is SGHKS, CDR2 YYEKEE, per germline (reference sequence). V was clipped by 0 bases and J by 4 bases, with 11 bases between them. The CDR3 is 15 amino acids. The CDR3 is CASSLGQGGYNEQFF. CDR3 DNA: TGTGCCAGCAGCTTGGGACAGGGAGGGTACAATGAGCAGTTCTTC.

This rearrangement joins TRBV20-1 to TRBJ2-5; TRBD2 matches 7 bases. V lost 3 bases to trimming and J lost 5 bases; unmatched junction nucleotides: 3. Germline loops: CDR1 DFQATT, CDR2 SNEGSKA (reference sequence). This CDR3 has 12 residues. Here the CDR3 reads CSASRGVETQYF. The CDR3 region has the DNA TGCAGTGCTAGTCGGGGGGTGGAGACCCAGTACTTC.

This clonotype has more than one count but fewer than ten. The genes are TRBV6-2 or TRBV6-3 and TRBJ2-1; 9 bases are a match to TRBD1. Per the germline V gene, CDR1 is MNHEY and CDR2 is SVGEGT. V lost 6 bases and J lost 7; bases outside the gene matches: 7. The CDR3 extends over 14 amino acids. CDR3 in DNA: TGTGCCAGCAGCCCCGGGACAGGGACAAATGAGCAGTTCTTC. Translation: CASSPGTGTNEQFF.

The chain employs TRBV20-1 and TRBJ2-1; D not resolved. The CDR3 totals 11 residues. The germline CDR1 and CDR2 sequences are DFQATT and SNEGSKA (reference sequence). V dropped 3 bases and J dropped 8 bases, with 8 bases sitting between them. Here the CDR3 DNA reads TGCAGTGCTAGGGGTCCGGATGAGCAGTTCTTC. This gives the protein CSARGPDEQFF.

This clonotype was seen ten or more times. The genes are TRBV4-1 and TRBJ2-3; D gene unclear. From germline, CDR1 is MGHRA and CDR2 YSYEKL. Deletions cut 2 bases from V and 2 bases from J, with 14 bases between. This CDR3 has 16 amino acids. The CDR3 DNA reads TGCGCCAGCAGCCAACCCGCTGAGGACCCCACAGATACGCAGTATTTT. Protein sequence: CASSQPAEDPTDTQYF.

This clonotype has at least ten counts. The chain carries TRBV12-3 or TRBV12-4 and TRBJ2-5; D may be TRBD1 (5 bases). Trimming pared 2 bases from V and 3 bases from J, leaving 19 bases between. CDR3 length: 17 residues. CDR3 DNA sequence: TGTGCCAGCAGTTTAAGGGGTAGCTTGAATTGGGAAGAGACCCAGTACTTC. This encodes CASSLRGSLNWEETQYF.

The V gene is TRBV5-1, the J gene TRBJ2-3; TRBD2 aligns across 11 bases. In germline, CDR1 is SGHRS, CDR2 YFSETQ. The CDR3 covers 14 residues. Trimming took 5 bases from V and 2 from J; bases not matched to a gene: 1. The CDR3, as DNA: TGCGCCAGCAGGACTAGCGGGGTCACAGATACGCAGTATTTT. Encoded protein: CASRTSGVTDTQYF.

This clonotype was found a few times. CDR3 DNA: TGTGCCAGCAGCAGGAGGACAGGGATGAACACTGAAGCTTTCTTT. Amino acids: CASSRRTGMNTEAFF. The chain combines TRBV21-1 with TRBJ1-1; TRBD1 is taken as the D call from the table, unchecked against the DNA. TRBV21-1 counts as a pseudogene. The CDR3 spans 15 residues.

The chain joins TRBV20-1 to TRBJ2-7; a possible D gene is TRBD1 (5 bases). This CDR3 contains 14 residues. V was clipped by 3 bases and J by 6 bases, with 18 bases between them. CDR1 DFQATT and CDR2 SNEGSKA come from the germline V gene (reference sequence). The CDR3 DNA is TGCAGTGCTAGTGGGGCGACCCTTGACGTCGAGCAGTACTTC. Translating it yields CSASGATLDVEQYF.

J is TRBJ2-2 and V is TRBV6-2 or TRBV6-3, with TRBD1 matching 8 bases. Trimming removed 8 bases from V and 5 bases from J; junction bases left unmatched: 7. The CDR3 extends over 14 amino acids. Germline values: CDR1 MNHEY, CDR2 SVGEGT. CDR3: CASFRTGRTGELFF. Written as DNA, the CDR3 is TGTGCCAGCTTCCGGACAGGGAGGACCGGGGAGCTGTTTTTT.